These 14 T cell receptor beta chains came from one sample sequenced in a study of PD-1 blockade in classical Hodgkin lymphoma. Brentuximab vedotin exposure varied among the patients, all of whom had relapsed after autologous stem cell transplantation. Clones were sequenced by immunoSEQ multiplex PCR, and TCRdb holds only the in-frame ones, with some missing. Here the sample spans about 100,000 clones, approximately 83% being singletons. This specimen was peripheral blood mononuclear cells (PBMCs), taken at baseline. These receptor sequences come from a human donor with classical Hodgkin lymphoma.

Only one count was recorded for this clone. The genes are TRBV5-1 and TRBJ2-7; maybe TRBD2 (5 bases). Germline V gives CDR1 SGHRS, CDR2 YFSETQ. The CDR3 contains 17 residues. V gave up 1 base and J gave up 2 bases, with 19 bases separating them. The CDR3, as DNA: TGCGCCAGCAGCTTGACCTTCCGGGATCGACTCCCCTACGAGCAGTACTTC. Encoded protein: CASSLTFRDRLPYEQYF.

This clone is termed medium-sized (0.01 to 0.1%). The chain combines TRBV19 with TRBJ2-7; D is perhaps TRBD1 (5 bases). This CDR3 has 13 amino acids. V was trimmed by 5 bases and J by 7 bases, leaving 15 bases between them. Looked up from germline, CDR1 is LNHDA and CDR2 is SQIVND (reference sequence). CDR3 in DNA: TGTGCCAGTAGTTCCGTCCAGGGTTTGGAGCAGTACTTC. This encodes CASSSVQGLEQYF.

This rearrangement joins TRBV7-3 to TRBJ2-7; tentatively, D is TRBD1 (6 bases). Trimming took 5 bases from V and 6 from J, leaving 17 bases between them. CDR1 is SGHTA and CDR2 is FQGTGA in the germline V gene. This CDR3 has 14 amino acids. The CDR3 DNA sequence: TGTGCCAGCAGCCCGGACAGAGGCCCTGGCGAGCAGTACTTC. This sequence encodes CASSPDRGPGEQYF.

J is TRBJ2-7 and V is TRBV28; the D is unclear. The CDR3 has 12 residues. The germline V gene encodes CDR1 MDHEN and CDR2 SYDVKM. The ends were cut back, 7 bases at V and 0 bases at J, with 7 bases in the middle. As DNA, the CDR3 is TGTGCCAGCAACCCGAGCTCCTACGAGCAGTACTTC. Protein: CASNPSSYEQYF. The full variable domain, rest sourced from reference TRBV28 and TRBJ2-7, is DVKVTQSSRYLVKRTGEKVFLECVQDMDHENMFWYRQDPGLGLRLIYFSYDVKMKEKGDIPEGYSVSREKKERFSLILESASTNQTSMYLCASNPSSYEQYFGPGTRLTVT.

The rearrangement joins TRBV9 to TRBJ1-2, with D unresolved. In germline, CDR1 is SGDLS, CDR2 YYNGEE. The CDR3 is 13 residues long. The V gene lost 0 bases and the J gene lost 4 bases, with 7 bases spanning the gap. The CDR3 DNA sequence: TGTGCCAGCAGCGTAGGCAGCATCTATGGCTACACCTTC. Translation: CASSVGSIYGYTF. Full variable domain (outside the CDR3, taken from reference TRBV9 and TRBJ1-2): DSGVTQTPKHLITATGQRVTLRCSPRSGDLSVYWYQQSLDQGLQFLIQYYNGEERAKGNILERFSAQQFPDLHSELNLSSLELGDSALYFCASSVGSIYGYTFGSGTRLTVV.

This clone turned up a few times. V is TRBV6-6 and J is TRBJ1-2; 7 bases line up with TRBD1. The CDR3 sequence is 13 residues long. V shed 5 bases, J shed 7 bases, and the junction held 7 bases outside the gene matches. Per germline, CDR1 MNHNY and CDR2 SVGAGI (reference sequence). In nucleotides, the CDR3 is TGTGCCAGCAGTCCATCGACAGGGACTGGCTACACCTTC. Amino acid sequence: CASSPSTGTGYTF.

The chain has TRBV9 and TRBJ1-3; the D is unclear. V lost 0 bases to trimming and J lost 4 bases, with 14 bases between them. Germline V CDR1 and CDR2: SGDLS, YYNGEE. CDR3 length: 16 amino acids. The DNA of the CDR3 is TGTGCCAGCAGCGTAGCTAGAGGTTTTTCCGGAAACACCATATATTTT. Encoded protein: CASSVARGFSGNTIYF.

The genes are TRBV5-1 and TRBJ1-4; D call uncertain. This CDR3 contains 14 residues. The germline gives CDR1 SGHRS, CDR2 YFSETQ. The V end lost 2 bases, the J end lost 8 bases, and 13 bases lay between the germline ends. The CDR3 region is CASSLGGLGEKLFF. For the CDR3, the DNA is TGCGCCAGCAGCTTAGGCGGTCTGGGGGAAAAACTGTTTTTT. The full variable domain, rest sourced from reference TRBV5-1 and TRBJ1-4, is KAGVTQTPRYLIKTRGQQVTLSCSPISGHRSVSWYQQTPGQGLQFLFEYFSETQRNKGNFPGRFSGRQFSNSRSEMNVSTLELGDSALYLCASSLGGLGEKLFFGSGTQLSVL.

Only one count was recorded for this clone. V gene TRBV6-1 combines with J gene TRBJ2-7; 7 nucleotides line up with TRBD1. CDR3 length: 15 amino acids. The trim removed 7 bases at V and 4 bases at J, leaving 13 bases unmatched. Germline loops: CDR1 MNHNS, CDR2 SASEGT. CDR3 sequence reads: CASNPPDRALYEQYF. In DNA form, the CDR3 reads TGTGCCAGCAACCCCCCCGACAGGGCTTTGTACGAGCAGTACTTC.

The V call is TRBV5-1, the J call TRBJ2-3; D ambiguous. The CDR3 length is 14 residues. V gave up 0 bases and J gave up 0 bases, with 5 bases separating them. CDR1 is SGHRS and CDR2 is YFSETQ in the germline V gene. In DNA, the CDR3 is TGCGCCAGCAGCTTGGGGTACAGCACAGATACGCAGTATTTT. Its protein product is CASSLGYSTDTQYF.

The chain is built from TRBV15 and TRBJ1-3; 7 nucleotides align to TRBD1. Germline V CDR1 and CDR2: LNHNV, YYDKDF (reference sequence). CDR3 size: 14 residues. The J segment lost 4 bases and the V segment lost 8 bases, leaving 8 bases of the junction unmatched. The CDR3 protein is CATQKGTVGNTIYF. The CDR3 coding sequence is TGTGCCACCCAGAAAGGGACAGTAGGAAACACCATATATTTT.

This chain uses TRBV7-8 with TRBJ2-2; TRBD1 or TRBD2 may be the D gene (5 bases each). The V gene lost 5 bases and the J gene lost 11 bases, with 18 bases spanning the gap. CDR1 SGHVS and CDR2 FQNEAQ come from the germline V gene. The CDR3 totals 14 residues. The CDR3 DNA is TGTGCCAGCAGCCCCCGGGACCTGCCTGGAGAGCTGTTTTTT. It specifies CASSPRDLPGELFF.

This chain uses TRBV10-3 with TRBJ1-2; 8 positions match TRBD1. Looked up from germline, CDR1 is ENHRY and CDR2 is SYGVKD. J lost 0 bases, V lost 6 bases, and 3 bases had no gene match. The CDR3 spans 14 residues. The CDR3 loop reads CAISQDRANYGYTF. The CDR3 coding sequence is TGTGCCATCAGCCAGGACAGGGCTAACTATGGCTACACCTTC.

This clone has just one count. The V call is TRBV6-5, the J call TRBJ2-3; tentative D call: TRBD1 (5 bases). Between the trimmed V and J ends, which lost 2 bases and 0 bases, there was a span of 6 bases. The CDR3 extends over 14 amino acids. CDR1 and CDR2 (germline): MNHEY, SVGAGI. The CDR3 region has the DNA TGTGCCAGCAGTTACGGGGCTAGCACAGATACGCAGTATTTT. Translated, it gives CASSYGASTDTQYF.